The 10 T cell receptor beta chains below come from one sample, sequenced in a study of beta chain bispecific antibodies for T cell cancers. TCRdb ran MiXCR on the 5' RACE reads and lists one entry per CDR3 protein. Among 20,000 to 25,000 distinct CDR3 sequences listed, approximately 2.2% were seen once. Either OKT3 anti-CD3 antibody or CD3/CD28 beads expanded T cells from blood mononuclear cells over roughly three days. For these TCRs, the target antigens are not known. Notes on the study in general: Versus anti-CD19, anti-TRBV12 exposure cut the TRBV12-3 share of TRBV signal by around 99%. The leukemia cells, rather than normal T cells, gave most of the targeted TRBV signal.

The sequenced sample was healthy donor T cells cultured with leukemia cells, obtained from a culture containing a bispecific antibody targeting TCR Vbeta12. The source is a human donor in good health. Some clones in this sample may be carry-over from other donors' samples.

Regarding this clonotype: The conserved phenylalanine or tryptophan is not found at the CDR3 terminus, so this likely reflects a read error. The DNA is left out, because the CDR3 cannot be placed on it with certainty; the CDR3 is given as TCRdb lists it. The chain is built from TRBV7-9 and TRBJ2-1; the table's D call, TRBD1, was not checked against the DNA. CDR1 SEHNR and CDR2 FQNEAQ come from the germline V gene (reference sequence). The CDR3 length is 13 residues, termini included. The chain's CDR3 is CASSGPPDKEQGG.

This clonotype was observed many times. The rearrangement joins TRBV5-1 to TRBJ1-1; 8 positions agree with TRBD1. Germline V gives CDR1 SGHRS, CDR2 YFSETQ. The junction had 8 bases not matched to a gene; V was cut back by 4 bases and J by 6 bases. The length of the CDR3 is 14 residues. The CDR3 loop is CASSDGQGGAEAFF. The CDR3 bases are TGCGCCAGCAGCGACGGACAGGGTGGGGCTGAAGCTTTCTTT.

This clonotype was found many times. The chain joins TRBV19 to TRBJ1-1; weak D call: TRBD1 (5 bases). There are 13 residues in the CDR3. Per germline, CDR1 LNHDA and CDR2 SQIVND (reference sequence). The V gene lost 5 bases and the J gene lost 1 base, with 8 bases spanning the gap. CDR3 residues: CASSSGRNTEAFF. The CDR3 DNA is TGTGCCAGTAGTTCGGGACGGAACACTGAAGCTTTCTTT.

This clonotype was counted many times. The J gene is TRBJ2-3, the V gene TRBV19; weak D call: TRBD2 (5 bases). This CDR3 contains 13 residues. Germline assignment: CDR1 LNHDA and CDR2 SQIVND (reference sequence). Between the trimmed V and J ends, which lost 6 bases and 0 bases, there was a span of 7 bases. The CDR3 loop is CASSPGSTDTQYF. In nucleotides, the CDR3 is TGTGCCAGTAGCCCGGGGAGCACAGATACGCAGTATTTT.

This clonotype is labeled as medium-sized. The V and J genes are TRBV7-9 and TRBJ2-3; 12 bases line up with TRBD2. The V gene end was trimmed by 5 bases and the J gene end by 0 bases; junction bases not matched to a gene: 6. The V gene's germline CDR1 is SEHNR and CDR2 FQNEAQ (reference sequence). The CDR3 runs 17 residues. CDR3 protein: CASSRTSGAFSTDTQYF. CDR3 coding DNA: TGTGCCAGCAGCAGGACTAGCGGGGCCTTTAGCACAGATACGCAGTATTTT.

This clonotype has ten or more counts. The chain carries TRBV9 and TRBJ2-7; D is possibly TRBD1 (6 bases). Per germline, CDR1 SGDLS and CDR2 YYNGEE. The CDR3 has 15 residues. Trimming stripped 9 bases from V and 1 base from J, with 20 bases between. The DNA for the CDR3 is TGTGCCATTCCGAAGGGGGATTTGGGATCCTACGAGCAGTACTTC. This gives the protein CAIPKGDLGSYEQYF.

This clonotype was observed many times. V and J are TRBV2 and TRBJ2-4, with unresolved D. CDR3 length equals 11 residues. Germline V CDR1 and CDR2: SNHLY, FYNNEI. V was pared by 6 bases and J by 4 bases, with 4 bases between. The CDR3 sequence: CASRQKNIQYF. In DNA, the CDR3 is TGTGCCAGCAGGCAAAAAAACATTCAGTACTTC.

This clonotype was picked up many times. J is TRBJ2-3 and V is TRBV5-4; TRBD1 or TRBD2 may be the D gene (5 bases each). The V gene lost 6 bases and the J gene lost 0 bases, with 20 bases spanning the gap. The germline V gene encodes CDR1 SGHNT and CDR2 YYREEE (reference sequence). CDR3 length: 17 amino acids. The CDR3: CASTKGGRASSTDTQYF. CDR3 DNA sequence: TGTGCCAGCACCAAAGGAGGCAGGGCCTCAAGCACAGATACGCAGTATTTT.

This clonotype was seen repeatedly, ten times or more. The chain employs TRBV7-8 and TRBJ2-7; D is perhaps TRBD2 (5 bases). Germline loops: CDR1 SGHVS, CDR2 FQNEAQ. This CDR3 has 13 residues. V lost 5 bases to trimming and J lost 2 bases, with 10 bases between them. The CDR3, as DNA: TGTGCCAGCAGCCCGGACTTAACCTACGAGCAGTACTTC. Protein: CASSPDLTYEQYF.

This clonotype appeared many times. The rearrangement joins TRBV9 to TRBJ2-7, with 10 positions matching TRBD2. The CDR3 sequence is 14 residues long. Germline CDR1 and CDR2: SGDLS and YYNGEE. V shed 0 bases, J shed 4 bases, and the junction held 1 base outside the gene matches. DNA of the CDR3: TGTGCCAGCAGCGTAGCTAGCGGGGGTTACGAGCAGTACTTC. This codes for CASSVASGGYEQYF.